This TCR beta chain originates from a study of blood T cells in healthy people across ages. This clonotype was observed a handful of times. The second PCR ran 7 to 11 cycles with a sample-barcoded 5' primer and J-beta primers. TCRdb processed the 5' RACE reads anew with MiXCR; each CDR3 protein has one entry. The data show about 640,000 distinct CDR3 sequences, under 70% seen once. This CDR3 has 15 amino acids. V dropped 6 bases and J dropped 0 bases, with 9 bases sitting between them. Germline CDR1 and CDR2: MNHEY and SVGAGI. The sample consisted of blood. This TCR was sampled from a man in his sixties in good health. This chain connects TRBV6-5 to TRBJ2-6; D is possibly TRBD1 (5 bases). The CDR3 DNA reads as TGTGCCAGCAGAACGCAGGGCTCTGGGGCCAACGTCCTGACTTTC. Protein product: CASRTQGSGANVLTF.